This T cell receptor (beta chain) was sequenced for a study of identical twins. Study-level points and caveats: In cord blood, abundant beta clonotypes had fewer insertions; memory showed no trend.

Germline CDR1 SGHRS, CDR2 YFSETQ. CDR3 length: 12 residues. Germline trimming cut 6 bases from V and 3 bases from J; bases unmatched to any gene: 0. MiXCR was run by TCRdb on the 5' RACE reads, yielding one entry per CDR3 protein. The sample shows about 660,000 distinct CDR3 sequences, more than 6.5% of them seen only once. This clonotype was counted a few times. Its specificity is unknown. The sample also formed part of further work on yellow fever vaccine responses in identical twins.

The receptor was isolated from a woman between 18 and 29 years old in good health. The gene calls are TRBV5-1 and TRBJ2-5; 9 bases align to TRBD2. Sequencing was performed on PBMCs. For the CDR3, the DNA is TGCGCCAGCAAGCGGGGGGAAGAGACCCAGTACTTC. It specifies CASKRGEETQYF.